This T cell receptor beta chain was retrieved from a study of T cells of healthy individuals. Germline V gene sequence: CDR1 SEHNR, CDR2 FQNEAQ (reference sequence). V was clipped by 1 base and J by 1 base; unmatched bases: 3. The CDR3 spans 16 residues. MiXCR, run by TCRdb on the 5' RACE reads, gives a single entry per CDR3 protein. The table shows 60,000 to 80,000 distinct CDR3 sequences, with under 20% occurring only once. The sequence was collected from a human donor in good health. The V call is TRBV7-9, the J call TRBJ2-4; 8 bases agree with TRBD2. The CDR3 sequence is CASSLGRGGAKNIQYF. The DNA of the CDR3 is TGTGCCAGCAGCTTAGGCCGGGGGGGGGCCAAAAACATTCAGTACTTC. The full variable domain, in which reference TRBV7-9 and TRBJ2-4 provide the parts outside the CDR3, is DTGVSQNPRHKITKRGQNVTFRCDPISEHNRLYWYRQTLGQGPEFLTYFQNEAQLEKSRLLSDRFSAERPKGSFSTLEIQRTEQGDSAMYLCASSLGRGGAKNIQYFGAGTRLSVL.